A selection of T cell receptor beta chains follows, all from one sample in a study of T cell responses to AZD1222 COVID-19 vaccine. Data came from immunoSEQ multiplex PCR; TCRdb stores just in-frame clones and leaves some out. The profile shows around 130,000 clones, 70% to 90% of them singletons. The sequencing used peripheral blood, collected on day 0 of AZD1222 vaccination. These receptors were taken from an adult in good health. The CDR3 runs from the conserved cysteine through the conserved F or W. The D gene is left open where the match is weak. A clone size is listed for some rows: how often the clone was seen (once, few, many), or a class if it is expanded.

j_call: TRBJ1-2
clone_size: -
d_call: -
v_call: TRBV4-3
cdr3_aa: CASSQEVSGDYGYTF
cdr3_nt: TGCGCCAGCAGCCAAGAGGTTAGCGGGGACTATGGCTACACCTTC

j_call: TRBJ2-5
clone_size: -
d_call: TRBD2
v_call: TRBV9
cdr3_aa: CASSVLSGRQETQYF
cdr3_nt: TGTGCCAGCAGCGTACTTAGCGGGAGACAAGAGACCCAGTACTTC

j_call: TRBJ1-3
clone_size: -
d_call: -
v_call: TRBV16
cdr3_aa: CASSPHQLSGNTIYF
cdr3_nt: TGTGCCAGCAGCCCCCACCAGCTCTCTGGAAACACCATATATTTT

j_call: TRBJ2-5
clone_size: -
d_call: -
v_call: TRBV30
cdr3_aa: CAWSVRVGETQYF
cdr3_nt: TGTGCCTGGAGTGTACGCGTGGGGGAGACCCAGTACTTC

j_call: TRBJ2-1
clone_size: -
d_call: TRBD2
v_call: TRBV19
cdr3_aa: CASRSSGPYNEQFF
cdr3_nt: TGTGCCAGTAGGAGTAGCGGGCCGTACAATGAGCAGTTCTTC

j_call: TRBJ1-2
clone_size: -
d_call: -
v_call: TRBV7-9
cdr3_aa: CASSPRWDSSVDF
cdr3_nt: TGTGCCAGCAGCCCCAGGTGGGATTCCAGCGTGGATTTC

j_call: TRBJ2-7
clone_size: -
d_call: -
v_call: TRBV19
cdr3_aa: CASSIIRGDYEQYF
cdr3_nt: TGTGCCAGTAGTATTATCAGGGGAGACTACGAGCAGTACTTC

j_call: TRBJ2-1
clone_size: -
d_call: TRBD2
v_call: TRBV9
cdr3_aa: CASSLGLAVVNEQFF
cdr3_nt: TGTGCCAGCAGCCTCGGACTAGCGGTTGTAAATGAGCAGTTCTTC

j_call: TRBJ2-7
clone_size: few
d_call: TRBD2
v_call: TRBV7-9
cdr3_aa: CASSPSGRHDEQYF
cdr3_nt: TGTGCCAGCAGCCCTAGCGGGAGACACGACGAGCAGTACTTC

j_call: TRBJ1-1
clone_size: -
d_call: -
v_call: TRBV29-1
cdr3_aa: CSVGGTLGTEAFF
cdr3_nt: TGCAGCGTTGGAGGTACCCTAGGTACTGAAGCTTTCTTT

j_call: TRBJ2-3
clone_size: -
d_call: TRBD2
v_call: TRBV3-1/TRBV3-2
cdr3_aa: CASSQPGLAGVNTQYF
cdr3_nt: TGTGCCAGCAGCCAGCCCGGACTAGCGGGAGTAAATACGCAGTATTTT

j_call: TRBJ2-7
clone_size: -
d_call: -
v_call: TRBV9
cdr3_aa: CASSVGGLNPYEQYF
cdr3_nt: TGTGCCAGCAGCGTAGGGGGGCTTAACCCCTACGAGCAGTACTTC

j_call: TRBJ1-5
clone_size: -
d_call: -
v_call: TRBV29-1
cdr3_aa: CSVKISQDNQPQHF
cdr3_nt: TGCAGCGTTAAAATAAGCCAGGACAATCAGCCCCAGCATTTT

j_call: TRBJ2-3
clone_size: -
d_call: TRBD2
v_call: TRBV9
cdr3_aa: CASSVASGGTDTQYF
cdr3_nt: TGTGCCAGCAGCGTGGCTAGCGGGGGAACAGATACGCAGTATTTT

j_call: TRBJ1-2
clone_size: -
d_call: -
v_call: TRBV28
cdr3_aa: CASSPDAGGGYTF
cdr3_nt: TGTGCCAGCAGCCCGGACGCGGGAGGAGGCTACACCTTC

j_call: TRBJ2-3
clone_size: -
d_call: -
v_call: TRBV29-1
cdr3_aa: CSATPVGVVSTDTQYF
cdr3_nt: TGCAGCGCCACGCCCGTGGGGGTTGTTAGTACAGATACGCAGTATTTT

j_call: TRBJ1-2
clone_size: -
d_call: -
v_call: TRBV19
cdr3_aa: CASSRDSGNYGYTF
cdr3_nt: TGTGCCAGTAGCCGGGACTCCGGGAACTATGGCTACACCTTC

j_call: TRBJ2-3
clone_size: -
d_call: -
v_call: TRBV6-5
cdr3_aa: CASNGWSGAGDTQYF
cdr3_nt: TGTGCCAGCAATGGTTGGTCGGGGGCCGGCGATACGCAGTATTTT

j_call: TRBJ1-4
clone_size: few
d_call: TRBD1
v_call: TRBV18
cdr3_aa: CASSPPDRGIYEKLFF
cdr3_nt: TGTGCCAGCTCACCACCAGACAGGGGGATATACGAAAAACTGTTTTTT

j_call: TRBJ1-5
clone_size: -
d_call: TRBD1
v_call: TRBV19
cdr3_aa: CASSQGAIQPQHF
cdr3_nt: TGTGCCAGTTCCCAGGGGGCGATTCAGCCCCAGCATTTT

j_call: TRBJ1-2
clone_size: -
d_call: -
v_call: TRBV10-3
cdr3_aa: CAISSTGLRNYGYTF
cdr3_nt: TGTGCCATCAGTTCAACCGGGCTAAGAAACTATGGCTACACCTTC

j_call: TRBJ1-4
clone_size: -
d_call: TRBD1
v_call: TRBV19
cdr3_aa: CASSGTAVKELFF
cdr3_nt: TGTGCCAGTAGTGGGACAGCCGTAAAGGAACTGTTTTTT

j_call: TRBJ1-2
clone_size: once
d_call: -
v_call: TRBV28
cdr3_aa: CASSSRVVYGYTF
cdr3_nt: TGTGCCAGCAGTTCCCGCGTAGTCTATGGCTACACCTTC

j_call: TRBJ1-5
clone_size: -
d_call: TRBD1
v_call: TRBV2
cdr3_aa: CASRQPGQGQPQHF
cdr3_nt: TGTGCCAGCAGACAACCGGGACAGGGACAGCCCCAGCATTTT

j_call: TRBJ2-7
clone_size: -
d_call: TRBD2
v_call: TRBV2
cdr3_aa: CASNLGLAGDEQYF
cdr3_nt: TGTGCCAGCAACCTGGGACTAGCGGGGGACGAGCAGTACTTC

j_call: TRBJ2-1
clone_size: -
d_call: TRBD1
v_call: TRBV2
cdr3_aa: CASTPGQGYNEQFF
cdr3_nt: TGTGCCAGCACCCCGGGACAGGGATACAATGAGCAGTTCTTC

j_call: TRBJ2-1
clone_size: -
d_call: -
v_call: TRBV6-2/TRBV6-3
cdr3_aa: CASSWSNEQFF
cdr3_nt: TGTGCCAGCAGTTGGAGCAATGAGCAGTTCTTC

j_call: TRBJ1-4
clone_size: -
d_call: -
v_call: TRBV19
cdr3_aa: CASSTATTNEKLFF
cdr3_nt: TGTGCCAGTAGTACAGCTACAACTAATGAAAAACTGTTTTTT

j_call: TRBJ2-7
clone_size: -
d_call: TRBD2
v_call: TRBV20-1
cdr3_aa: CSASFGLASYEQYF
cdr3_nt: TGCAGTGCTAGTTTTGGACTAGCGTCCTACGAGCAGTACTTC

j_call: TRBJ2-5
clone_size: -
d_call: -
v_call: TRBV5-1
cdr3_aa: CASSLAGSGVPETQYF
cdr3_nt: TGCGCCAGCAGCTTGGCAGGCTCGGGGGTTCCAGAGACCCAGTACTTC

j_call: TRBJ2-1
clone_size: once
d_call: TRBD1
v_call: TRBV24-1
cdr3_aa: CATSDLEQGMVQFF
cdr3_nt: TGTGCCACCAGTGATTTAGAACAGGGGATGGTGCAGTTCTTC

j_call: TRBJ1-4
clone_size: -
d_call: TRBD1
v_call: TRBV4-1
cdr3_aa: CASSQGTGRGPTQGKLFF
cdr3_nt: TGCGCCAGCAGCCAAGGGACAGGCAGAGGGCCAACGCAAGGAAAACTGTTTTTT

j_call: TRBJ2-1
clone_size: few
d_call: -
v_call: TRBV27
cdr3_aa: CASSRQGGEWNEQFF
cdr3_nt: TGTGCCAGCAGCCGGCAAGGAGGGGAATGGAATGAGCAGTTCTTC

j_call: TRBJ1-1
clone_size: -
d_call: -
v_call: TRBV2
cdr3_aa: CASSVGLNTEAFF
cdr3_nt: TGTGCCAGCAGTGTGGGCCTGAACACTGAAGCTTTCTTT

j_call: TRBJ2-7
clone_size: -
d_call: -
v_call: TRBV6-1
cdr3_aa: CASSEWGNEQYF
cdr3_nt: TGTGCCAGCAGTGAATGGGGGAACGAGCAGTACTTC

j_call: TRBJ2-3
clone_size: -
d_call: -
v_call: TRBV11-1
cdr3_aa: CASSLNRDSHTQYF
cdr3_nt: TGTGCCAGCAGCCTAAACAGGGATTCTCATACGCAGTATTTT

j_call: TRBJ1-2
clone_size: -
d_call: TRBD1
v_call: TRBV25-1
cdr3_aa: CASSGSSGTANYGYTF
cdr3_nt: TGTGCCAGCAGTGGAAGTAGTGGGACAGCAAACTATGGCTACACCTTC

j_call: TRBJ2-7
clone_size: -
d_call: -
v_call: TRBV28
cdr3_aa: CASSTQQVREQYF
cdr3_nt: TGTGCCAGCAGTACACAACAGGTGCGCGAGCAGTACTTC

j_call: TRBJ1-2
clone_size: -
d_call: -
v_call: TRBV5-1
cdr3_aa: CASSLGRQVRRGYYGYTF
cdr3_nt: TGCGCCAGCAGCTTGGGGCGACAGGTCCGAAGAGGGTACTATGGCTACACCTTC

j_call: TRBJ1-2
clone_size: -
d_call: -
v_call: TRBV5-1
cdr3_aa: CASSLLGQGDGYTF
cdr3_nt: TGCGCCAGCAGCTTGTTAGGGCAGGGTGACGGCTACACCTTC